A selection of T cell receptor beta chains follows, all from one sample in a study of control samples from healthy donors and cancer patients. TCRdb's table, derived via immunoSEQ multiplex PCR, lists solely in-frame clones and lacks some. The profile shows approximately 81,000 clones, just under 95% of them singletons. Input material: blood. The receptors derive from a woman in her late teens or twenties in good health. The CDR3 runs from the conserved cysteine through the conserved F or W. A D gene is named only where the DNA matches it firmly. The size of a clone is reported for some rows only, either as once, few or many, or as a class for expanded clones.

CDR3aa: CASSTGQGSSSSYEQYF; CDR3nt: TGTGCCAGTAGCACGGGACAGGGGTCCTCCAGCTCCTACGAGCAGTACTTC; v_gene: TRBV19; j_gene: TRBJ2-7; d_gene: TRBD1; abundance: once
CDR3aa: CASTGTLNTEAFF; CDR3nt: TGTGCCAGCACCGGGACACTCAACACTGAAGCTTTCTTT; v_gene: TRBV2; j_gene: TRBJ1-1; d_gene: NA; abundance: NA
CDR3aa: CASSLIRDGTEAFF; CDR3nt: TGTGCCAGCAGCCTTATCAGGGACGGCACTGAAGCTTTCTTT; v_gene: TRBV27; j_gene: TRBJ1-1; d_gene: NA; abundance: NA
CDR3aa: CATSDLRGTGGRTRYNEQFF; CDR3nt: TGTGCCACCAGTGATTTGCGGGGGACAGGGGGAAGGACGCGCTACAATGAGCAGTTCTTC; v_gene: TRBV24-1; j_gene: TRBJ2-1; d_gene: TRBD1; abundance: NA
CDR3aa: CSVESGAGGFTDTQYF; CDR3nt: TGCAGCGTTGAAAGTGGGGCAGGCGGCTTCACAGATACGCAGTATTTT; v_gene: TRBV29-1; j_gene: TRBJ2-3; d_gene: NA; abundance: NA
CDR3aa: CASRPAPNYGYTF; CDR3nt: TGTGCCAGCAGACCTGCTCCTAACTATGGCTACACCTTC; v_gene: TRBV5-4; j_gene: TRBJ1-2; d_gene: NA; abundance: NA
CDR3aa: CATTGRTAGDTSYEQYF; CDR3nt: TGTGCCACCACTGGTCGAACAGCGGGGGACACCTCCTACGAGCAGTACTTC; v_gene: TRBV4-2; j_gene: TRBJ2-7; d_gene: TRBD2; abundance: NA
CDR3aa: CASSLWGTYLMNTEAFF; CDR3nt: TGTGCCAGCAGTTTATGGGGGACCTACCTCATGAACACTGAAGCTTTCTTT; v_gene: TRBV28; j_gene: TRBJ1-1; d_gene: NA; abundance: NA
CDR3aa: CASSHLDGKNIQYF; CDR3nt: TGTGCCAGCAGCCACTTAGACGGGAAAAACATTCAGTACTTC; v_gene: TRBV14; j_gene: TRBJ2-4; d_gene: NA; abundance: NA
CDR3aa: CASSIIEGRETQYF; CDR3nt: TGCGCCAGCAGCATAATCGAGGGACGCGAGACCCAGTACTTC; v_gene: TRBV5-1; j_gene: TRBJ2-5; d_gene: NA; abundance: once
CDR3aa: CASSPGTSNEQFF; CDR3nt: TGTGCCAGCAGTCCCGGGACTAGCAATGAGCAGTTCTTC; v_gene: TRBV6-2/TRBV6-3; j_gene: TRBJ2-1; d_gene: TRBD2; abundance: NA
CDR3aa: CASSQDREQFF; CDR3nt: TGTGCCAGCAGCCAAGATCGTGAGCAGTTCTTC; v_gene: TRBV3-1/TRBV3-2; j_gene: TRBJ2-1; d_gene: NA; abundance: once
CDR3aa: CASSLGPGKNQPQHF; CDR3nt: TGTGCCAGCAGCTTAGGTCCAGGGAAGAATCAGCCCCAGCATTTT; v_gene: TRBV7-9; j_gene: TRBJ1-5; d_gene: NA; abundance: NA
CDR3aa: CASSNNMNTEAFF; CDR3nt: TGTGCCAGCAGTAACAATATGAACACTGAAGCTTTCTTT; v_gene: TRBV2; j_gene: TRBJ1-1; d_gene: NA; abundance: NA
CDR3aa: CASSLGSHNEQFF; CDR3nt: TGTGCCAGCAGCCTCGGGAGCCACAATGAGCAGTTCTTC; v_gene: TRBV7-9; j_gene: TRBJ2-1; d_gene: NA; abundance: NA
CDR3aa: CASSLDSLVYGYTF; CDR3nt: TGTGCCAGCAGCTTGGACAGTCTAGTCTATGGCTACACCTTC; v_gene: TRBV7-8; j_gene: TRBJ1-2; d_gene: NA; abundance: NA
CDR3aa: CAISESTLSGDRGYTF; CDR3nt: TGTGCCATCAGTGAGTCGACTCTGAGTGGGGATAGAGGCTACACCTTC; v_gene: TRBV10-3; j_gene: TRBJ1-2; d_gene: NA; abundance: NA
CDR3aa: CASSQGTVASYEQYF; CDR3nt: TGCGCCAGCAGCCAAGGGACGGTTGCCTCCTACGAGCAGTACTTC; v_gene: TRBV4-1; j_gene: TRBJ2-7; d_gene: NA; abundance: NA
CDR3aa: CASSVGDGAEAFF; CDR3nt: TGTGCCAGCAGTGTCGGCGACGGGGCCGAAGCTTTCTTT; v_gene: TRBV6-4; j_gene: TRBJ1-1; d_gene: NA; abundance: NA
CDR3aa: CASSLDRNSPLHF; CDR3nt: TGCGCCAGCAGTTTAGACCGTAATTCACCCCTCCACTTT; v_gene: TRBV5-1; j_gene: TRBJ1-6; d_gene: NA; abundance: few
CDR3aa: CASSLGLAVAYEQYF; CDR3nt: TGTGCCAGCAGTTTGGGACTAGCGGTCGCCTACGAGCAGTACTTC; v_gene: TRBV6-2/TRBV6-3; j_gene: TRBJ2-7; d_gene: TRBD2; abundance: NA
CDR3aa: CASSFGLEMNTEAFF; CDR3nt: TGTGCCAGCAGTTTTGGTCTCGAGATGAACACTGAAGCTTTCTTT; v_gene: TRBV6-6; j_gene: TRBJ1-1; d_gene: NA; abundance: NA
CDR3aa: CASSAKRRFEHRGAVF; CDR3nt: TGCGCCAGCAGCGCCAAGCGGAGGTTTGAGCACCGGGGAGCTGTTTTT; v_gene: TRBV10-1; j_gene: TRBJ2-2; d_gene: NA; abundance: NA
CDR3aa: CASSWDSEQYF; CDR3nt: TGCGCCAGCAGCTGGGACAGCGAGCAGTACTTC; v_gene: TRBV5-1; j_gene: TRBJ2-7; d_gene: TRBD1; abundance: NA
CDR3aa: CASSLSIGGALGNYGYTF; CDR3nt: TGTGCCAGCAGTTTATCGATTGGGGGGGCACTGGGGAACTATGGCTACACCTTC; v_gene: TRBV28; j_gene: TRBJ1-2; d_gene: NA; abundance: NA
CDR3aa: CASSGGQQYSGNTIYF; CDR3nt: TGTGCCAGCAGTGGGGGTCAACAGTACTCTGGAAACACCATATATTTT; v_gene: TRBV6-1; j_gene: TRBJ1-3; d_gene: NA; abundance: NA
CDR3aa: CASSFSGGLDEQYF; CDR3nt: TGTGCCAGCAGCTTCTCGGGGGGCTTGGACGAGCAGTACTTC; v_gene: TRBV7-3; j_gene: TRBJ2-7; d_gene: NA; abundance: NA
CDR3aa: CATSRPKTGIETQYF; CDR3nt: TGTGCCACCAGCAGACCTAAGACAGGGATCGAGACCCAGTACTTC; v_gene: TRBV15; j_gene: TRBJ2-5; d_gene: TRBD1; abundance: NA
CDR3aa: CASSQVAGADYGYTF; CDR3nt: TGCGCCAGCAGCCAAGTAGCAGGGGCGGACTATGGCTACACCTTC; v_gene: TRBV4-1; j_gene: TRBJ1-2; d_gene: NA; abundance: NA
CDR3aa: CASRLDPGQASPLHF; CDR3nt: TGCGCCAGCAGGCTAGACCCGGGACAGGCATCACCCCTCCACTTT; v_gene: TRBV5-1; j_gene: TRBJ1-6; d_gene: TRBD1; abundance: NA
CDR3aa: CASSAQAFSYEQYF; CDR3nt: TGTGCCAGCAGCGCCCAGGCTTTTTCCTACGAGCAGTACTTC; v_gene: TRBV3-1/TRBV3-2; j_gene: TRBJ2-7; d_gene: NA; abundance: once
CDR3aa: CASRVPGSGYEQYF; CDR3nt: TGTGCCAGCAGAGTGCCCGGGAGTGGATACGAGCAGTACTTC; v_gene: TRBV28; j_gene: TRBJ2-7; d_gene: NA; abundance: NA
CDR3aa: CSARGTIEAFF; CDR3nt: TGCAGTGCTAGAGGGACGATTGAAGCTTTCTTT; v_gene: TRBV20-1; j_gene: TRBJ1-1; d_gene: NA; abundance: NA
CDR3aa: CATSRDGTGGNQNIQYF; CDR3nt: TGTGCCACCAGCAGAGATGGGACAGGGGGTAACCAAAACATTCAGTACTTC; v_gene: TRBV15; j_gene: TRBJ2-4; d_gene: TRBD1; abundance: NA